Listed here are 25 T cell receptor beta chains from one sample, sequenced in a study of T cell responses to AZD1222 COVID-19 vaccine. The assay was immunoSEQ multiplex PCR, and TCRdb's table has in-frame clones only and misses some. There are 86,000 or so clones in the sample; 90% occur only once, and about 3% lies in the top ten. This material consisted of peripheral blood, taken on day 0 of AZD1222 vaccination. The receptors stem from an adult in good health.

The V call is TRBV5-4, the J call TRBJ1-3, with D possibly matching TRBD1 (5 bases). There are 14 residues in the CDR3. Per the germline V gene, CDR1 is SGHNT and CDR2 is YYREEE (reference sequence). Trimming took off 2 bases at V and 3 bases at J, with 9 bases between the two ends. This chain's CDR3 is CASSFRGYGNTIYF. The CDR3, as DNA: TGTGCCAGCAGCTTTCGGGGGTATGGAAACACCATATATTTT.

The chain recombines TRBV30 with TRBJ2-1; 12 positions agree with TRBD2. CDR3 length equals 16 residues. Germline CDR1 GTSNPN, CDR2 SVGIG (reference sequence). Unmatched junction bases numbered 9, after V lost 7 bases and J lost 2 bases. The CDR3 DNA sequence: TGTGCCTTGACTAGCGGGAGTTCCCCCGCCTACAATGAGCAGTTCTTC. Translation gives CALTSGSSPAYNEQFF.

The genes are TRBV9 and TRBJ2-1; maybe TRBD1 (5 bases). CDR3 length equals 16 residues. The V end was cut by 0 bases, the J end by 0 bases, with 10 bases between. Germline CDR1 reads SGDLS; CDR2 reads YYNGEE. The CDR3 loop reads CASSVVGADSYNEQFF. The CDR3 DNA follows: TGTGCCAGCAGCGTAGTAGGGGCAGACTCCTACAATGAGCAGTTCTTC.

This clone appeared a single time. The V call is TRBV6-5, the J call TRBJ1-5; 8 bases match TRBD1. The CDR3 is 14 residues long. J lost 7 bases, V lost 6 bases, and 8 bases had no gene match. The germline V gene has CDR1 MNHEY and CDR2 SVGAGI. In nucleotides, the CDR3 is TGTGCCAGCAGCAACACAGGGGGACGGCAGCCCCAGCATTTT. Its protein product is CASSNTGGRQPQHF.

This clone was seen a few times. This chain connects TRBV6-5 to TRBJ2-5, with 7 bases aligning to TRBD1. V was pared by 4 bases and J by 2 bases, with 4 bases of the junction left unmatched. Per germline, CDR1 MNHEY and CDR2 SVGAGI. The CDR3 length is 14 residues. The DNA of the CDR3 is TGTGCCAGCAGTTTCGCCAGGGGGCAAGAGACCCAGTACTTC. Residues: CASSFARGQETQYF.

The chain recombines TRBV5-8 with TRBJ2-1; D might be TRBD2 (7 bases). CDR3 length: 14 residues. Germline CDR1 is SGHTS and CDR2 is YDEGEE. The germline V and J ends were trimmed by 3 bases and 10 bases, with 17 bases remaining between them. DNA of the CDR3: TGTGCCAGCAGCTGGGGGGGACACCGACCGGAGCAGTTCTTC. Protein product: CASSWGGHRPEQFF.

The rearrangement joins TRBV5-1 to TRBJ2-3; D uncertain. This CDR3 spans 17 amino acids. Germline lookup yields CDR1 SGHRS and CDR2 YFSETQ. V lost 0 bases and J lost 0, with 14 bases in between. The CDR3 sequence is CASSLARGVTSTDTQYF. CDR3 in DNA: TGCGCCAGCAGCTTGGCCAGAGGAGTGACTAGCACAGATACGCAGTATTTT.

The chain couples TRBV3-1 (or the pseudogene TRBV3-2) to TRBJ1-3; 8 bases line up with TRBD1. Germline values: CDR1 LGHDT, CDR2 YNNKEL (reference sequence). This CDR3 region has 14 residues. Germline trimming cut 2 bases from V and 7 bases from J; bases unmatched to any gene: 4. The CDR3 DNA follows: TGTGCCAGCAGCCAACCAGGGGGCGGGAACACCATATATTTT. Encoded protein: CASSQPGGGNTIYF.

The chain couples TRBV18 to TRBJ2-5; 8 bases match TRBD1. V trimming: 5 bases; J trimming: 4 bases; junction bases outside the gene matches: 3. The CDR3 is 13 residues long. Germline CDR1 and CDR2: KGHSH and LQKENI. CDR3 bases: TGTGCCAGCTCAGGACAGGGAGGAGAGACCCAGTACTTC. This codes for CASSGQGGETQYF.

The rearrangement joins TRBV9 to TRBJ1-2; tentative D call: TRBD1 (6 bases). CDR1 and CDR2 (germline): SGDLS, YYNGEE. The CDR3 sequence is 14 residues long. V was trimmed by 3 bases and J by 4 bases, leaving 13 bases between them. The CDR3 protein is CASSAPGHRYGYTF. CDR3 sequence (DNA): TGTGCCAGCAGCGCACCGGGACACCGCTATGGCTACACCTTC.

The gene calls are TRBV11-1 and TRBJ1-1; D unresolved. V was trimmed by 5 bases and J by 4 bases, leaving 14 bases between them. The germline CDR1 and CDR2 sequences are SGHAT and FQDESV (reference sequence). The CDR3 extends over 14 amino acids. This chain's CDR3 is CASSARAGSTEAFF. DNA of the CDR3: TGTGCCAGCAGCGCCCGGGCGGGGAGCACTGAAGCTTTCTTT.

The V gene is TRBV25-1, the J gene TRBJ2-7; weak D call: TRBD1 (6 bases). Trimming took off 4 bases at V and 2 bases at J, with 12 bases between the two ends. Per the germline V gene, CDR1 is MGHDK and CDR2 is SYGVNS. This CDR3 spans 14 amino acids. In DNA, the CDR3 is TGTGCCAGCAGTGGCACAGGGAAAGCCTACGAGCAGTACTTC. Its protein is CASSGTGKAYEQYF.

The V and J genes are TRBV5-5 and TRBJ1-5, with a weak D call TRBD1 (5 bases). Germline lookup yields CDR1 SGHKS and CDR2 YYEKEE (reference sequence). This CDR3 contains 15 residues. V was shortened by 4 bases and J by 6 bases, with 17 bases between the two germline ends. CDR3 protein: CASSPMGGGGQPQHF. The DNA for the CDR3 is TGTGCCAGCAGCCCCATGGGGGGAGGCGGTCAGCCCCAGCATTTT.

A few counts support this clone. This specimen includes other DNA sequences encoding the same CDR3. The chain uses TRBV27 and TRBJ1-1; D not resolved. The germline V gene encodes CDR1 MNHEY and CDR2 SMNVEV (reference sequence). The CDR3 extends over 13 amino acids. Trimming cost V 3 bases and J 1 base, with 6 bases left between them. The DNA of the CDR3 is TGTGCCAGCAGTTTCGGAGGGAACACTGAAGCTTTCTTT. This gives the protein CASSFGGNTEAFF.

V and J are TRBV12-3 or TRBV12-4 and TRBJ1-1; no clear D. V was pared by 6 bases and J by 0 bases, with 8 bases between. The CDR3 length is 13 residues. The CDR3 protein is CASSRNMNTEAFF. The CDR3, as DNA: TGTGCCAGCAGCCGCAATATGAACACTGAAGCTTTCTTT.

This rearrangement joins TRBV12-5 to TRBJ1-3, with a weak D call TRBD1 (5 bases). The length of the CDR3 is 17 residues. V was trimmed by 1 base and J by 0 bases, leaving 13 bases between them. From germline, CDR1 is LGHNT and CDR2 FRNRAP. The CDR3 bases are TGTGCTAGTGGTTTGGGACTTGGAGACAGCTCTGGAAACACCATATATTTT. Amino acid sequence: CASGLGLGDSSGNTIYF.

The chain has TRBV11-1 and TRBJ2-7; 10 bases align to TRBD1. Germline values: CDR1 SGHAT, CDR2 FQDESV (reference sequence). This CDR3 contains 15 residues. V lost 1 base to trimming and J lost 3 bases; unmatched junction nucleotides: 3. Written as DNA, the CDR3 is TGTGCCAGCAGCTTAGGGGGACAGGGGATCTACGAGCAGTACTTC. Translating it yields CASSLGGQGIYEQYF.

V is TRBV10-1 and J is TRBJ1-5; the D gene is possibly TRBD1 (6 bases). Per germline, CDR1 WNHNN and CDR2 SYGVQD (reference sequence). With 6 bases removed from V and 1 base from J, the gap between germline ends came to 19 bases. The CDR3 sequence is 17 residues long. The CDR3 reads CASRADRPDLSNQPQHF. The CDR3 DNA reads TGCGCCAGCAGAGCTGACAGGCCTGACCTCAGCAATCAGCCCCAGCATTTT.

This chain uses TRBV9 with TRBJ2-7, with 11 positions matching TRBD1. This CDR3 contains 14 residues. Trimming took 4 bases from V and 4 from J; bases not matched to a gene: 4. Germline CDR1 is SGDLS and CDR2 is YYNGEE. The CDR3 loop is CASSPGQGAYEQYF. As DNA, the CDR3 is TGTGCCAGCAGCCCAGGACAGGGGGCTTACGAGCAGTACTTC.

The genes are TRBV4-1 and TRBJ1-1, with 9 bases fitting TRBD1. V lost 4 bases to trimming and J lost 4 bases; unmatched junction nucleotides: 10. Germline V gene sequence: CDR1 MGHRA, CDR2 YSYEKL. CDR3 length: 16 residues. Here the CDR3 DNA reads TGCGCCAGCAGCCCTGGACAGGGGACGCAGCTCACTGAAGCTTTCTTT. Its protein is CASSPGQGTQLTEAFF.

This clone was counted between two and nine times. CDR3 DNA: TGTGCCAGCTCACCTTCGGGCCATACCGACTCCTACGAGCAGTACTTC. This sequence encodes CASSPSGHTDSYEQYF. The rearrangement joins TRBV18 to TRBJ2-7, with D uncertain. V was pared by 3 bases and J by 0 bases, with 15 bases between. CDR1 is KGHSH, CDR2 LQKENI, per germline. The CDR3 runs 16 residues.

The genes are TRBV4-1 and TRBJ2-7; D is undetermined. The CDR3 runs to 15 residues. V gave up 1 base and J gave up 0 bases, with 10 bases separating them. Germline V gene lookup returns CDR1 MGHRA and CDR2 YSYEKL. CDR3 sequence: CASSQGSRGSYEQYF. CDR3 DNA sequence: TGCGCCAGCAGCCAAGGGTCCCGCGGCTCCTACGAGCAGTACTTC.

The chain uses TRBV2 and TRBJ1-4, with 9 bases identical to TRBD1. V was pared by 8 bases and J by 8 bases, with 9 bases of the junction left unmatched. Germline V lookup: CDR1 SNHLY, CDR2 FYNNEI. CDR3 length: 14 residues. The CDR3 spells CASQRPGTGEKLFF. The CDR3 DNA sequence: TGTGCCAGCCAGAGGCCCGGGACAGGGGAAAAACTGTTTTTT.

The chain joins TRBV13 to TRBJ1-1, with D unresolved. This CDR3 is 14 amino acids long. Germline V CDR1 and CDR2: PRHDT, FYEKMQ (reference sequence). The V and J ends lost 5 bases and 0 bases respectively, with 10 bases between them. CDR3 DNA sequence: TGTGCCAGCAGCCTTCGTTCCATGAACACTGAAGCTTTCTTT. Protein sequence: CASSLRSMNTEAFF.

This chain connects TRBV20-1 to TRBJ1-4, with 10 bases matching TRBD1. The CDR3 is made up of 14 amino acids. The germline V gene encodes CDR1 DFQATT and CDR2 SNEGSKA (reference sequence). With 3 bases clipped from V and 7 bases from J, the junction kept 5 bases outside the gene matches. CDR3: CSASRDRGLEKLFF. Here the CDR3 DNA reads TGCAGTGCTAGTAGGGACAGGGGTCTTGAAAAACTGTTTTTT.